Shown below are 10 T cell receptor beta chains from a single sample sequenced in a study of radiation and T cells in renal cell carcinoma. Specified time point: baseline pretreatment blood. Noted treatment: 15 Gy SBRT to primary tumor, nephrectomy 4 weeks later. Profiling relied on immunoSEQ multiplex PCR, and the TCRdb table lists in-frame clones only, not all of them. The table includes around 160,000 clones, 88% detected once. Material: blood, obtained from a patient whose treatment included radiotherapy and nephrectomy. The receptor source for this set is a woman aged 70-85 years with renal cell carcinoma.

The J gene is TRBJ2-3, the V gene TRBV5-1, with TRBD2 identical over 14 bases. The V gene end was trimmed by 3 bases and the J gene end by 0 bases; junction bases not matched to a gene: 6. Germline loops: CDR1 SGHRS, CDR2 YFSETQ. CDR3 length: 18 residues. CDR3 amino acids: CASSSGLAGEPSTDTQYF. CDR3 bases: TGCGCCAGCAGCTCGGGACTAGCGGGGGAACCTAGCACAGATACGCAGTATTTT.

The rearrangement joins TRBV6-1 to TRBJ2-7, with D unresolved. V dropped 0 bases and J dropped 2 bases, with 8 bases sitting between them. Germline V gene lookup returns CDR1 MNHNS and CDR2 SASEGT. This CDR3 contains 14 residues. The CDR3 protein is CASSEAFDPYEQYF. The CDR3 coding sequence is TGTGCCAGCAGTGAAGCGTTTGATCCCTACGAGCAGTACTTC.

This clone was observed a few times. The V call is TRBV30, the J call TRBJ1-1, with 8 bases fitting TRBD1. The trim removed 2 bases at V and 4 bases at J, leaving 6 bases unmatched. This CDR3 has 14 residues. The V gene's germline CDR1 is GTSNPN and CDR2 SVGIG (reference sequence). The CDR3 protein is CAWSSGGRGTEAFF. The CDR3 region has the DNA TGTGCCTGGAGTTCAGGGGGCAGGGGCACTGAAGCTTTCTTT.

V gene TRBV6-5 combines with J gene TRBJ1-1, with 7 bases that match TRBD1. CDR1 is MNHEY, CDR2 SVGAGI, per germline. The ends lost 4 bases at V and 10 bases at J; junction bases unmatched: 9. This CDR3 region has 13 residues. This chain's CDR3 is CASSSLGGAAAFF. CDR3 DNA sequence: TGTGCCAGCAGTTCCTTAGGGGGCGCAGCAGCTTTCTTT.

This clone has just a few counts. The chain recombines TRBV19 with TRBJ1-1, with D unresolved. V dropped 3 bases and J dropped 6 bases, with 5 bases sitting between them. Germline-derived CDR1 and CDR2 are LNHDA and SQIVND (reference sequence). CDR3 size: 11 residues. The CDR3 region is CASSIMAEAFF. CDR3 sequence (DNA): TGTGCCAGTAGTATTATGGCTGAAGCTTTCTTT. The whole variable domain, filled in from reference TRBV19 and TRBJ1-1, reads DGGITQSPKYLFRKEGQNVTLSCEQNLNHDAMYWYRQDPGQGLRLIYYSQIVNDFQKGDIAEGYSVSREKKESFPLTVTSAQKNPTAFYLCASSIMAEAFFGQGTRLTVV.

This clone came up a few times. The chain couples TRBV4-1 to TRBJ2-3; TRBD2 matches at 9 bases. The CDR3 runs 18 residues. CDR1 is MGHRA, CDR2 YSYEKL, per germline. V shed 4 bases and J 1 base; nucleotides not matched to a gene: 12. Here the CDR3 DNA reads TGCGCCAGCAGCCCCGAAGGCGGGGGGGCCCAGGGCACAGATACGCAGTATTTT. It yields the protein CASSPEGGGAQGTDTQYF.

In the case of this clone: Other nucleotide sequences in the sample specify the same CDR3. The rearrangement links TRBV9 to TRBJ2-2; D remains ambiguous. The germline V and J ends were trimmed by 0 bases and 5 bases, with 8 bases remaining between them. CDR3 size: 14 residues. Per the germline V gene, CDR1 is SGDLS and CDR2 is YYNGEE. The CDR3 DNA is TGTGCCAGCAGCGTAGTCTCGGATACCGGGGAGCTGTTTTTT. Amino acid sequence: CASSVVSDTGELFF.

This sequence joins TRBV7-3 and TRBJ2-2; D may be TRBD2 (5 bases). V lost 5 bases, J lost 6 bases, and 13 bases lay in between. The V gene's germline CDR1 is SGHTA and CDR2 FQGTGA. CDR3 length equals 14 residues. CDR3 loop: CASSVTPAAGELFF. The CDR3 DNA reads TGTGCCAGCAGCGTGACCCCAGCGGCCGGGGAGCTGTTTTTT.

The V call is TRBV20-1, the J call TRBJ2-7, with D possibly being TRBD1 (6 bases). Germline V gene lookup returns CDR1 DFQATT and CDR2 SNEGSKA (reference sequence). The V end lost 6 bases, the J end lost 3 bases, and 9 bases lay between the germline ends. CDR3 length equals 11 residues. This chain's CDR3 is CSARQVYEQYF. The CDR3, as DNA: TGCAGTGCGAGACAGGTCTACGAGCAGTACTTC.

For the CDR3, the DNA is TGCGCCAGCAGCTTGGGGACTAATCAGCCCCAGCATTTT. Translating it yields CASSLGTNQPQHF. V and J are TRBV5-1 and TRBJ1-5; D is unclear. Trimming removed 0 bases from V and 4 bases from J, with 5 bases in between. The length of the CDR3 is 13 residues. The V gene's germline CDR1 is SGHRS and CDR2 YFSETQ.